This T cell receptor beta chain is drawn from a study of response to subunit inactivated influenza vaccine. TCRdb independently ran MiXCR on the RT-PCR reads; one entry per CDR3 protein. The table lists about 500,000 distinct CDR3 sequences, 15% to 20% of them singletons, with approximately 3% in the top ten. Comments on this clonotype: Its specificity is not known.

Trimming left V 4 bases short and J 1 base short, with 10 bases between. This CDR3 region has 15 residues. Overall study results and limits: The authors suggested that every seasonal influenza vaccination recruits few new T cells.

The chain uses TRBV12-3 or TRBV12-4 and TRBJ2-2; no definite D call. This TCR was sampled from a man between 50 and 69 years old who received an inactivated influenza vaccine. Here the sequenced sample was CD4+ T cells sorted from PBMCs, taken around 25 months after vaccination. The CDR3 loop is CASSSPPENTGELFF. The CDR3 DNA sequence: TGTGCCAGCAGTTCCCCGCCAGAGAACACCGGGGAGCTGTTTTTT.